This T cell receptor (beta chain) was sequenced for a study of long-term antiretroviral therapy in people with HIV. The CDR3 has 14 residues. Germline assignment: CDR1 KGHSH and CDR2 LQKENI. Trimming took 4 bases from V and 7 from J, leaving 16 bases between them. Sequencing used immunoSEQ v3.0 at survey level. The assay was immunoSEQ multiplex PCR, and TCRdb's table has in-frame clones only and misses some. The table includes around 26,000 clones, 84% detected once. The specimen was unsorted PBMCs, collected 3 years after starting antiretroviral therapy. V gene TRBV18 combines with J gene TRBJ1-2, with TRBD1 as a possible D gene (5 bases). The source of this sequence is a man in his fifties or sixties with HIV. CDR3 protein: CASSLSTWGSGYTF. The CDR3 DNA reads TGTGCCAGCTCACTGTCCACTTGGGGGAGTGGCTACACCTTC. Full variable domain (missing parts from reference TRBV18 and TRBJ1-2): NAGVMQNPRHLVRRRGQEARLRCSPMKGHSHVYWYRQLPEEGLKFMVYLQKENIIDESGMPKERFSAEFPKEGPSILRIQQVVRGDSAAYFCASSLSTWGSGYTFGSGTRLTVV.